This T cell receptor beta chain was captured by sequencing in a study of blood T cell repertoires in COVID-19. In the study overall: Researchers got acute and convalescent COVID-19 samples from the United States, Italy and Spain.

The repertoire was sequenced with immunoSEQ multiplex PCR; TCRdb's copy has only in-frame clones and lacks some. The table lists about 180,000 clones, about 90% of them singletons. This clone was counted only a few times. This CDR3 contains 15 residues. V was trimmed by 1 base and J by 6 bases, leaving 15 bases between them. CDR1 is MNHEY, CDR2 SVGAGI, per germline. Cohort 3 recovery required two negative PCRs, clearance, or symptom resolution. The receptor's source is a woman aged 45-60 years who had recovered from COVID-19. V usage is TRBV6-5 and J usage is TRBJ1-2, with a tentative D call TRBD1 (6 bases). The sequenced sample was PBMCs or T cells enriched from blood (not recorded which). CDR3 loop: CASSYWGEQGNGYTF. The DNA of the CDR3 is TGTGCCAGCAGTTACTGGGGCGAACAGGGTAATGGCTACACCTTC.